The next 30 T cell receptor beta chains were all read from a single sample in a study of blood T cells in healthy people across ages. Next came a second PCR, run for roughly 6 to 11 cycles, which used a sample-barcoded 5' primer along with a J-beta primer mix. TCRdb fed the 5' RACE reads into MiXCR, producing one record per CDR3 protein. The profile shows around 1,900,000 distinct CDR3 sequences, roughly 43% of them singletons. Sequencing was done on a sample of blood. The receptors come from a human donor in good health.

This chain's CDR3 is CASSYGKVRGGVSYEQYF. CDR3 coding DNA: TGTGCCAGCAGTTACGGGAAGGTACGAGGGGGTGTCAGCTACGAGCAGTACTTC. The chain has TRBV6-2 or TRBV6-3 and TRBJ2-7; D is perhaps TRBD1 (6 bases). Germline CDR1 is MNHEY and CDR2 is SVGEGT. The CDR3 covers 18 residues. The ends were cut back, 2 bases at V and 3 bases at J, with 23 bases in the middle.

This clonotype was recorded a few times. The V call is TRBV4-1, the J call TRBJ1-6; D gene uncertain. V lost 4 bases, J lost 16 bases, and 17 bases lay in between. CDR1 and CDR2 from the germline V gene are MGHRA and YSYEKL. The CDR3 totals 13 residues. As DNA, the CDR3 is TGCGCCAGCAGCCCGGCCCCCCTCGAAGGACTCCACTTT. It codes for CASSPAPLEGLHF.

The rearrangement joins TRBV7-3 to TRBJ2-2; 11 bases are a match to TRBD2. The length of the CDR3 is 18 residues. Germline V CDR1 and CDR2: SGHTA, FQGTGA. The ends lost 0 bases at V and 2 bases at J; junction bases unmatched: 5. In nucleotides, the CDR3 is TGTGCCAGCAGCTTAACGGGGGGGACTAGCGGTAACACCGGGGAGCTGTTTTTT. Translation: CASSLTGGTSGNTGELFF.

V gene TRBV7-9 combines with J gene TRBJ2-1, with D possibly being TRBD1 or TRBD2 (5 bases each). This CDR3 spans 15 amino acids. Trimming cost V 6 bases and J 5 bases, with 17 bases left between them. From germline, CDR1 is SEHNR and CDR2 FQNEAQ (reference sequence). The CDR3 is CASRTEGPYNNEQFF. The DNA for the CDR3 is TGTGCCAGCAGAACCGAGGGACCCTACAACAATGAGCAGTTCTTC.

The chain employs TRBV6-5 and TRBJ2-1; no clear D gene. The germline V and J ends were trimmed by 4 bases and 3 bases, with 16 bases remaining between them. CDR1 is MNHEY, CDR2 SVGAGI, per germline. The CDR3 extends over 16 amino acids. The DNA for the CDR3 is TGTGCCAGCAGTTCCTTCGGGTCCCCCTTCTACAATGAGCAGTTCTTC. Protein product: CASSSFGSPFYNEQFF.

This chain connects TRBV7-9 to TRBJ2-7; 10 bases map to TRBD1. CDR3 length: 15 residues. Germline trimming cut 8 bases from V and 6 bases from J; bases unmatched to any gene: 13. Germline assignment: CDR1 SEHNR and CDR2 FQNEAQ (reference sequence). CDR3 loop: CASQFSRDRGSEQYF. The CDR3 bases are TGTGCCAGCCAATTTAGCCGGGACAGGGGATCCGAGCAGTACTTC.

The chain is built from TRBV7-9 and TRBJ2-7; D is uncertain. The CDR3 contains 14 residues. Germline V gene lookup returns CDR1 SEHNR and CDR2 FQNEAQ (reference sequence). With 5 bases removed from V and 0 bases from J, the gap between germline ends came to 11 bases. CDR3 protein: CASSHPGFSYEQYF. The CDR3 region has the DNA TGTGCCAGCAGCCACCCAGGCTTCTCCTACGAGCAGTACTTC.

The table lists this clonotype with a few counts. The rearrangement joins TRBV20-1 to TRBJ2-7; D possibly corresponds to TRBD1 (7 bases). The better agreement between TRBJ2-5 and the DNA end casts doubt on the J call. Germline V gene sequence: CDR1 DFQATT, CDR2 SNEGSKA (reference sequence). The CDR3 is made up of 13 amino acids. CDR3 sequence reads: CSARTTGRETQYF. The CDR3, as DNA: TGCAGTGCTAGAACGACAGGGAGGGAGACCCAGTACTTC.

This clonotype turned up a few times. The chain combines TRBV7-3 with TRBJ2-1; D remains ambiguous. Germline V lookup: CDR1 SGHTA, CDR2 FQGTGA. Trimming pared 0 bases from V and 2 bases from J, leaving 8 bases between. This CDR3 has 15 residues. The CDR3 DNA is TGTGCCAGCAGCTTAACTGGGCGCGCCTACAATGAGCAGTTCTTC. It yields the protein CASSLTGRAYNEQFF.

This clonotype has more than one count but fewer than ten. CDR3: CASSLGPREAEQYF. The DNA for the CDR3 is TGCGCCAGCAGCTTGGGCCCGCGGGAGGCCGAGCAGTACTTC. This chain uses TRBV5-1 with TRBJ2-7; the match to TRBD2 covers 8 bases. V shed 0 bases and J 6 bases; nucleotides not matched to a gene: 5. The CDR3 totals 14 residues. The germline gives CDR1 SGHRS, CDR2 YFSETQ.

This clonotype was picked up a small number of times. V and J are TRBV24-1 and TRBJ1-4, with unresolved D. The CDR3 runs to 11 residues. V was clipped by 9 bases and J by 5 bases, with 6 bases between them. Per germline, CDR1 KGHDR and CDR2 SFDVKD. This CDR3 is CATGKNEKLFF. The CDR3 coding sequence is TGTGCCACCGGAAAGAATGAAAAACTGTTTTTT.

The chain is built from TRBV5-5 and TRBJ2-5; tentatively, D is TRBD2 (5 bases). The CDR3 is 15 residues long. Trimming took 0 bases from V and 2 from J, leaving 11 bases between them. The germline V gene has CDR1 SGHKS and CDR2 YYEKEE (reference sequence). The CDR3 coding sequence is TGTGCCAGCAGCTTGGCCGAGGGCAATCAAGAGACCCAGTACTTC. As protein: CASSLAEGNQETQYF.

This rearrangement joins TRBV20-1 to TRBJ2-6; no clear D. Trimming shortened V by 6 bases and J by 0 bases, and 12 bases separated the two germline ends. The CDR3 loop spans 15 amino acids. CDR1 and CDR2 from the germline V gene are DFQATT and SNEGSKA (reference sequence). CDR3 nucleotides: TGCAGTGCCAGATTATTAGGCTCTGGGGCCAACGTCCTGACTTTC. Its translation is CSARLLGSGANVLTF.

V is TRBV5-1 and J is TRBJ1-2; D is unclear. This CDR3 spans 16 amino acids. Germline CDR1 SGHRS, CDR2 YFSETQ. V gave up 4 bases and J gave up 3 bases, with 19 bases separating them. CDR3 sequence: CASSLFSGLGDYGYTF. The CDR3 DNA reads TGCGCCAGCAGCCTCTTCAGCGGACTGGGTGACTATGGCTACACCTTC.

V usage is TRBV20-1 and J usage is TRBJ1-5, with D hard to call. The CDR3 has 15 residues. Trimming stripped 6 bases from V and 6 bases from J, with 21 bases between. Germline CDR1 and CDR2: DFQATT and SNEGSKA (reference sequence). CDR3: CSATEAAVFGQPQHF. The DNA for the CDR3 is TGCAGTGCAACCGAAGCGGCGGTTTTTGGTCAGCCCCAGCATTTT.

J is TRBJ2-1 and V is TRBV12-3 or TRBV12-4, with D possibly matching TRBD1 (6 bases). The CDR3 covers 16 residues. V shed 6 bases and J shed 1 base, with 16 bases lying between them. The CDR3 reads CASRDLDRISYNEQFF. The CDR3 DNA sequence: TGTGCCAGCAGGGACCTTGACAGGATTTCCTACAATGAGCAGTTCTTC.

The genes are TRBV19 and TRBJ2-3, with a possible D match to TRBD1 (6 bases). The CDR3 is made up of 15 amino acids. Germline V CDR1 and CDR2: LNHDA, SQIVND (reference sequence). V gave up 7 bases and J gave up 2 bases, with 16 bases separating them. The CDR3 region has the DNA TGTGCCAGTACTTTTGGGACACACTCCACAGATACGCAGTATTTT. Translation gives CASTFGTHSTDTQYF.

This chain joins TRBV29-1 and TRBJ2-7, with D possibly TRBD1 on 5 matching bases. The CDR3 length is 16 residues. The germline CDR1 and CDR2 sequences are SQVTM and ANQGSEA. Trimming removed 4 bases at V and 11 bases at J, with 30 bases between. This CDR3 is CSVVPLQGRAGETKYF. CDR3 coding DNA: TGCAGCGTTGTTCCCCTCCAGGGCAGGGCTGGAGAGACCAAGTACTTC.

The rearrangement links TRBV5-1 to TRBJ1-4; TRBD1 matches at 11 bases. The CDR3 loop spans 14 amino acids. V lost 4 bases to trimming and J lost 7 bases; unmatched junction nucleotides: 3. Germline-derived CDR1 and CDR2 are SGHRS and YFSETQ. CDR3 protein: CASSKDRGLEKLFF. Written as DNA, the CDR3 is TGCGCCAGCAGCAAGGACAGGGGGCTTGAAAAACTGTTTTTT.

This clonotype was seen more than once but under ten times. The V and J genes are TRBV12-3 or TRBV12-4 and TRBJ2-5; the D is unclear. The CDR3 consists of 14 residues. The V and J ends lost 3 bases and 5 bases respectively, with 13 bases between them. CDR3 residues: CASSFRVQAETQYF. In DNA, the CDR3 is TGTGCCAGCAGTTTTAGGGTCCAGGCGGAGACCCAGTACTTC.

The V gene is TRBV7-2, the J gene TRBJ2-3; 7 bases are a match to TRBD2. Unmatched junction bases numbered 9, after V lost 10 bases and J lost 5 bases. Germline CDR1 is SGHTA and CDR2 is FQGNSA. The CDR3 spans 13 residues. The CDR3 bases are TGTGCCACCCCCTCCTCGGGGGGAGATACGCAGTATTTT. Protein: CATPSSGGDTQYF.

The chain couples TRBV15 to TRBJ1-2; D not certain. Between the trimmed V and J ends, which lost 3 bases and 0 bases, there was a span of 8 bases. Germline assignment: CDR1 LNHNV and CDR2 YYDKDF (reference sequence). The CDR3 has 14 amino acids. This CDR3 is CATSSRVANYGYTF. The DNA of the CDR3 is TGTGCCACCAGCAGTAGAGTTGCTAACTATGGCTACACCTTC.

This clonotype was seen only a few times. The chain combines TRBV6-5 with TRBJ2-4; possible D gene TRBD2, 5 bases. The V gene lost 6 bases and the J gene lost 3 bases, with 12 bases spanning the gap. The CDR3 is 14 amino acids. CDR1 is MNHEY and CDR2 is SVGAGI in the germline V gene. CDR3 in amino acids: CASRLPGVKNIQYF. For the CDR3, the DNA is TGTGCCAGCAGGCTGCCCGGGGTCAAAAACATTCAGTACTTC.

The rearrangement joins TRBV4-3 to TRBJ2-1; D unresolved. This CDR3 comprises 14 residues. The germline gives CDR1 LGHNA, CDR2 YSLEER. The V gene lost 0 bases and the J gene lost 5 bases, with 8 bases spanning the gap. The CDR3 reads CASSQDRSDNEQFF. CDR3 nucleotide sequence: TGCGCCAGCAGCCAAGATAGGTCAGACAATGAGCAGTTCTTC.

This chain uses TRBV20-1 with TRBJ2-4; TRBD1 aligns across 10 bases. Germline V lookup: CDR1 DFQATT, CDR2 SNEGSKA (reference sequence). The CDR3 is made up of 15 amino acids. V shed 2 bases, J shed 15 bases, and the junction held 16 bases outside the gene matches. In DNA form, the CDR3 reads TGCAGTGCTAGATCTGGGGACAGGGGCGCCTACGAGCGGTACTTC. This codes for CSARSGDRGAYERYF.

This clonotype turned up a few times. The chain recombines TRBV28 with TRBJ2-2; 9 bases agree with TRBD2. CDR3 length: 16 amino acids. The J segment lost 2 bases and the V segment lost 8 bases, leaving 9 bases of the junction unmatched. Germline CDR1 MDHEN, CDR2 SYDVKM. CDR3 nucleotides: TGTGCCAGCGGTTACCCGACTAGCGGAAACACCGGGGAGCTGTTTTTT. Translating it yields CASGYPTSGNTGELFF.

This clonotype was seen once. The chain joins TRBV6-2 or TRBV6-3 to TRBJ1-6, with 8 bases fitting TRBD1. CDR1 and CDR2 from the germline V gene are MNHEY and SVGEGT. This CDR3 is 15 amino acids long. V shed 6 bases, J shed 7 bases, and the junction held 8 bases outside the gene matches. The CDR3 protein is CASSRATGVNSPLHF. As DNA, the CDR3 is TGTGCCAGCAGCCGCGCGACAGGGGTAAATTCACCCCTCCACTTT.

Turning to this clonotype: A much bigger clone sits one base away, suggesting this may be a read error. V is TRBV20-1 and J is TRBJ2-4, with 8 positions matching TRBD2. CDR3 length equals 17 residues. Looked up from germline, CDR1 is DFQATT and CDR2 is SNEGSKA (reference sequence). V was clipped by 0 bases and J by 13 bases; unmatched bases: 20. CDR3 nucleotide sequence: TGCAGTGCTAGAGATCTCTGGGGCGGGGGGCGGTACAATGAGCAGTACTTC. Amino acids: CSARDLWGGGRYNEQYF.

V gene TRBV20-1 combines with J gene TRBJ1-4; D gene unclear. CDR1 is DFQATT and CDR2 is SNEGSKA in the germline V gene (reference sequence). CDR3 size: 13 residues. The germline V and J ends were trimmed by 5 bases and 8 bases, with 15 bases remaining between them. The CDR3 coding sequence is TGCAGTGCTGAGCCACCCGGTTGGGAAAAACTGTTTTTT. This translates into CSAEPPGWEKLFF.

The V call is TRBV4-1, the J call TRBJ2-5; 8 nucleotides agree with TRBD1. V was clipped by 2 bases and J by 11 bases; unmatched bases: 13. The germline V gene encodes CDR1 MGHRA and CDR2 YSYEKL. The CDR3 runs 15 residues. The CDR3 DNA reads TGCGCCAGCAGCCAAACAGGGGGTCTTTCGGGTGAGCAGTACTTC. The encoded protein is CASSQTGGLSGEQYF.